The present TCR beta chain was sequenced within a study of Ad26.COV2.S vaccination and SARS-CoV-2 variants. Looked up from germline, CDR1 is MNHEY and CDR2 is SMNVEV (reference sequence). The V segment lost 6 bases and the J segment 6 bases; nucleotides outside the gene matches: 11. The CDR3 totals 15 residues. As to treatment: about 20 received Ad26.COV2.S at low or high dose, single or two shots; roughly five received placebo; per-sample allocation not given. At day 63 after the first vaccine or placebo injection, samples were drawn. This table comes from immunoSEQ multiplex PCR, and its TCRdb copy is limited to in-frame clones, with some not included. The table includes about 430,000 clones, more than 80% detected once.

The specimen was peripheral blood, collected in a trial of Ad26.COV2.S vaccine versus placebo. The TCR originated in a person between 18 and 65 years old who received the Ad26.COV2.S COVID-19 vaccine or a placebo. The chain employs TRBV27 and TRBJ2-3; 8 nucleotides match TRBD2. The CDR3 sequence is CASRQPGRAIDTQYF. In nucleotides, the CDR3 is TGTGCCAGCAGACAACCCGGGAGGGCCATTGATACGCAGTATTTT.